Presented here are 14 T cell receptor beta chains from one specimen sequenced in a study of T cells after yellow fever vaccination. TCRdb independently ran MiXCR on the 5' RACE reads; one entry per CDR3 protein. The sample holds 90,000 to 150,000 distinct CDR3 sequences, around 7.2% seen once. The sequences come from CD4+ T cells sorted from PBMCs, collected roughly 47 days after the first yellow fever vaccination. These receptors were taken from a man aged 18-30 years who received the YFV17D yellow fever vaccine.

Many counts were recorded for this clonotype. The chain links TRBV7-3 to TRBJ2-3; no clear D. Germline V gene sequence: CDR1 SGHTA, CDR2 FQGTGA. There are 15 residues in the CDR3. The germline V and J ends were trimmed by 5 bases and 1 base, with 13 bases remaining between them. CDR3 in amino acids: CASSNPPGGTDTQYF. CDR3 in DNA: TGTGCCAGCAGCAACCCGCCTGGGGGCACAGATACGCAGTATTTT. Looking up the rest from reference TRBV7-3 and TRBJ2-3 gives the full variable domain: GAGVSQTPSNKVTEKGKYVELRCDPISGHTALYWYRQSLGQGPEFLIYFQGTGAADDSGLPNDRFFAVRPEGSVSTLKIQRTERGDSAVYLCASSNPPGGTDTQYFGPGTRLTVL.

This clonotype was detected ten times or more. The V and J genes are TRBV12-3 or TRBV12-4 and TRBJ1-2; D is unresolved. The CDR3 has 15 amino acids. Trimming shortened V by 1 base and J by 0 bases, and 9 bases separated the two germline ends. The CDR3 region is CASSLVGYPNYGYTF. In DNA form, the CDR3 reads TGTGCCAGCAGTTTAGTAGGGTACCCTAACTATGGCTACACCTTC.

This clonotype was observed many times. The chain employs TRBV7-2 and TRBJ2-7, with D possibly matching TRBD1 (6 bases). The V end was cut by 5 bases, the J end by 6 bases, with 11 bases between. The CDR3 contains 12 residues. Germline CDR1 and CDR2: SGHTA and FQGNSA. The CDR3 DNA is TGTGCCAGCAGCCTACAGGGTTCCGAGCAGTACTTC. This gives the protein CASSLQGSEQYF.

This CDR3 is CSARDFSYEQYF. In nucleotides, the CDR3 is TGCAGTGCCAGGGATTTCTCCTACGAGCAGTACTTC. This sequence joins TRBV20-1 and TRBJ2-7; the D gene is possibly TRBD1 (5 bases). In germline, CDR1 is DFQATT, CDR2 SNEGSKA (reference sequence). V gave up 6 bases and J gave up 0 bases, with 9 bases separating them. The CDR3 loop spans 12 amino acids.

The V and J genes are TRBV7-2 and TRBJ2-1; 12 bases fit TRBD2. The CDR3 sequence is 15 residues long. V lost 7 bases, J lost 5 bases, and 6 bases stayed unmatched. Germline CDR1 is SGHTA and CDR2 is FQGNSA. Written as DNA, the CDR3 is TGTGCCAGCAAGGGTCGACTAGCGGGGGACAATGAGCAGTTCTTC. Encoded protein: CASKGRLAGDNEQFF.

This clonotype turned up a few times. The CDR3 coding sequence is TGTGCCAGCAGCCGCCGTGGGCAGGGCGTCCAAGAGACCCAGTACTTC. Translating it yields CASSRRGQGVQETQYF. The rearrangement uses TRBV7-6 and TRBJ2-5, with D perhaps TRBD1 (5 bases). The CDR3 is made up of 16 amino acids. CDR1 is SGHVS and CDR2 is FNYEAQ in the germline V gene. Trimming left V 5 bases short and J 1 base short, with 17 bases between.

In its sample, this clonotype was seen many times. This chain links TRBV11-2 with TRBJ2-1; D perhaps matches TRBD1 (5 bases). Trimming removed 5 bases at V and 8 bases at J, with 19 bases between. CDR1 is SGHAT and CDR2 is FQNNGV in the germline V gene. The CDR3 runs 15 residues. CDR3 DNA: TGTGCCAGCAGCAACCGACAGCATTCCTTACATGAGCAGTTCTTC. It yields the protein CASSNRQHSLHEQFF.

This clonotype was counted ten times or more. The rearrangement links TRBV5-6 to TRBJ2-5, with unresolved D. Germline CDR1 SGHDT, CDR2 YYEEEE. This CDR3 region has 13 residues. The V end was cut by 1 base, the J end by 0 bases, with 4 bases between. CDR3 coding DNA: TGTGCCAGCAGCTTGTTCCACCAAGAGACCCAGTACTTC. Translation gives CASSLFHQETQYF.

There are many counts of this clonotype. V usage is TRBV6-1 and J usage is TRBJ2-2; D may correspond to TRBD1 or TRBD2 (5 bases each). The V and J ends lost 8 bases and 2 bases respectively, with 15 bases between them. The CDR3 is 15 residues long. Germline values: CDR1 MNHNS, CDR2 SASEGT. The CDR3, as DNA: TGTGCCAGCTCCGGGACCAAAATAAACACCGGGGAGCTGTTTTTT. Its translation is CASSGTKINTGELFF.

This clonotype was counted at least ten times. CDR3 nucleotide sequence: TGTGCCAGCTCGCTCAGGGGTGTTGCTGAAGCTTTCTTT. Translated: CASSLRGVAEAFF. The J gene is TRBJ1-1, the V gene TRBV18; D perhaps matches TRBD1 (6 bases). Germline CDR1 KGHSH, CDR2 LQKENI. The CDR3 spans 13 residues. V gave up 6 bases and J gave up 6 bases, with 14 bases separating them.

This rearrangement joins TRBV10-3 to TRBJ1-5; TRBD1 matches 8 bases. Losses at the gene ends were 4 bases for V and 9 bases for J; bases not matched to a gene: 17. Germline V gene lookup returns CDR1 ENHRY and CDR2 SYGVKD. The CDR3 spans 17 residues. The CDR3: CAISVGQNGGGQGPQHF. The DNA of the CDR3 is TGTGCCATCAGTGTAGGGCAGAATGGGGGCGGACAGGGGCCCCAGCATTTT.

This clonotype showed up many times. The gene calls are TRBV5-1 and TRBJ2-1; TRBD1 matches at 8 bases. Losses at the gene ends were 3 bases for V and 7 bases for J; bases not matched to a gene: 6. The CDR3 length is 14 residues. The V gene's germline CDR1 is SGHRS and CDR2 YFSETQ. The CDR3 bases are TGCGCCAGCAGCTGGGGGACAGGAGGAAATGAGCAGTTCTTC. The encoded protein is CASSWGTGGNEQFF.

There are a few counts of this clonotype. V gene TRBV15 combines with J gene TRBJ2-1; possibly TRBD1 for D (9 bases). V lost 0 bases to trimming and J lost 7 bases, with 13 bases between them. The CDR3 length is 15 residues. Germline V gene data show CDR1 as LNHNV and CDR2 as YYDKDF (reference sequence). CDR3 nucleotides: TGTGCCACCAGCAGAGATAGCGGGACAGGGAATGAGCAGTTCTTC. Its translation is CATSRDSGTGNEQFF.

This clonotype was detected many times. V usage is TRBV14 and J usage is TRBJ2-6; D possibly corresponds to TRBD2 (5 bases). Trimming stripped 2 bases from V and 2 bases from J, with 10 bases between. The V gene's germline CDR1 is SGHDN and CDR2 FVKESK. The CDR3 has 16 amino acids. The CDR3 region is CASSQPGWTGANVLTF. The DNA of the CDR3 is TGTGCCAGCAGCCAACCGGGGTGGACTGGGGCCAACGTCCTGACTTTC.